The clone carrying this T cell receptor (beta chain) was picked up one time. CDR3 length equals 16 residues. Germline V CDR1 and CDR2: SGHVS, FQNEAQ. With 4 bases removed from V and 3 bases from J, the gap between germline ends came to 16 bases. The protocol was immunoSEQ multiplex PCR, while the TCRdb copy is restricted to in-frame clones and leaves out a portion. Altogether tens of thousands of clones are present, around 83% being singletons, with the ten largest covering 5.5% to 6%. These data are taken from a study of blood T cell repertoires in COVID-19. In the study overall: T cells, B-cell-depleted T cells, or PBMCs provided the cDNA or gDNA that served as material.

This TCR derives from a woman aged 55-70 years with acute or convalescent COVID-19. The chain joins TRBV7-8 to TRBJ1-3; perhaps TRBD1 as D (5 bases). Sequencing was done on a sample of peripheral blood. The CDR3 loop reads CASSSMGGQVGNTIYF. The CDR3 nucleotides are TGTGCCAGCAGCTCCATGGGGGGTCAGGTTGGAAACACCATATATTTT.